The clone carrying this T cell receptor (beta chain) showed up many times. Antigen specificity is unknown. V dropped 6 bases and J dropped 3 bases, with 18 bases sitting between them. This CDR3 has 16 residues. The record originates from a study of breast tumors, draining lymph nodes, adjacent tissues. Findings and caveats of the study: That most tumor T cells come from lymph nodes remained unproven. Data fit most tumor T cells coming from lymph node, expanding in tumor. Compared with lymph nodes, tumors were less diverse; compared with nontumor tissue, more.

TCRdb reprocessed the multiplex PCR reads via MiXCR and lists one record per CDR3 protein. The sample includes 20,000 or so distinct CDR3 sequences, about 40% seen only once; the top ten take approximately 18%. This rearrangement joins TRBV12-3 or TRBV12-4 to TRBJ2-1, with TRBD2 as a possible D gene (6 bases). Sequencing input: breast tumor tissue. The receptor's source is a female donor with breast cancer. Some clones in this sample may be carry-over from other donors' samples. The DNA of the CDR3 is TGTGCCAGCAGGACTATAGCGGAATCAATCTACAATGAGCAGTTCTTC. It codes for CASRTIAESIYNEQFF.